This T cell receptor beta chain was recovered during a study of monozygotic twins with inflammatory bowel disease. The CDR3 is 12 residues long. CDR1 is SEHNR and CDR2 is FQNEAQ in the germline V gene (reference sequence). TCRdb re-called the 5' RACE reads and catalogs CDR3 proteins one per entry, DNA excluded. The specimen's table records approximately 160,000 distinct CDR3 sequences. This TCR came from a human donor with ulcerative colitis or Crohn's disease, or a healthy co-twin of an affected twin (not recorded which). Sequencing used blood. This chain links TRBV7-9 with TRBJ2-7. This CDR3 is CASSPDYYEQYF.